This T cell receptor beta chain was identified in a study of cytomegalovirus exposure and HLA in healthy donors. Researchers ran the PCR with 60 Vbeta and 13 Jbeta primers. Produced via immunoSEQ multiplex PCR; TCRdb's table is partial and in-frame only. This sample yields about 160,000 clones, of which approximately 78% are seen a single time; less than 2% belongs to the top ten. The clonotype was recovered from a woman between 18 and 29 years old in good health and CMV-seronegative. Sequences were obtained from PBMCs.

The CDR3 reads CASSLRDSRKDEQYF. CDR3 nucleotide sequence: TGTGCCAGCAGCTTACGGGACAGTCGAAAGGACGAGCAGTACTTC. The chain employs TRBV7-8 and TRBJ2-7; TRBD1 matches 7 bases. Per the germline V gene, CDR1 is SGHVS and CDR2 is FQNEAQ. The CDR3 has 15 amino acids. The V and J ends lost 2 bases and 5 bases, in that order; junction bases with no gene match: 9.